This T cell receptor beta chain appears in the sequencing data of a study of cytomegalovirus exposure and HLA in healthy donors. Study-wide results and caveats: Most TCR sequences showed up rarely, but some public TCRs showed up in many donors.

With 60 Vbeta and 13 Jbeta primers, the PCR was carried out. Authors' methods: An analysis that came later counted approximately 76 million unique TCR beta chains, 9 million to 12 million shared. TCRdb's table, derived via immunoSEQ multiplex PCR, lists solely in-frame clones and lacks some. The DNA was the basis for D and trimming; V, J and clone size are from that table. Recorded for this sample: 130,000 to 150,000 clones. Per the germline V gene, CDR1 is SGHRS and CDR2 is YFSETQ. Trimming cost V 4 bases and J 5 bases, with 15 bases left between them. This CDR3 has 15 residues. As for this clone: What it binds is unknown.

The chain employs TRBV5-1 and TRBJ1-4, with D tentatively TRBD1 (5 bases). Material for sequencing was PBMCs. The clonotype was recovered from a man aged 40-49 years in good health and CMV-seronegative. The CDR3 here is CASSLSGTLNEKLFF. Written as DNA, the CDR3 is TGCGCCAGCAGCCTTTCCGGGACTCTCAATGAAAAACTGTTTTTT. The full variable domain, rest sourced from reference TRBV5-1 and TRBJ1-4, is KAGVTQTPRYLIKTRGQQVTLSCSPISGHRSVSWYQQTPGQGLQFLFEYFSETQRNKGNFPGRFSGRQFSNSRSEMNVSTLELGDSALYLCASSLSGTLNEKLFFGSGTQLSVL.